This paragraph covers one T cell receptor beta chain sequence. Its antigen is not identified. The CDR3 sequence is 15 residues long. Germline V gene lookup returns CDR1 SGHRS and CDR2 YFSETQ. Between the trimmed V and J ends, which lost 4 bases and 1 base, there was a span of 11 bases. Splitting of CD4+ cells produced CD45RA+ naive and CD45RA-negative memory subsets. The data derive from a study of shared clonotypes between healthy human individuals. Findings of the study overall: Rarefaction showed sorted-subset sequencing was incomplete despite large depth.

Assay execution took place at the deep level. Repertoires were generated with immunoSEQ multiplex PCR, while TCRdb's copy carries only in-frame clones and drops some. The table shows around 1.1 million clones, with around 77% occurring only once. The receptor was derived from a man aged 18-30 years in good health. Some clones in this sample may be carry-over from other donors' samples. The rearrangement links TRBV5-1 to TRBJ2-2; D is possibly TRBD2 (5 bases). Sequenced material: memory CD4+ T cells from PBMCs. This sample's subset: CD45RA-negative fraction. CDR3 in amino acids: CASSVGVGNTGELFF. As DNA, the CDR3 is TGCGCCAGCAGCGTGGGAGTAGGGAACACCGGGGAGCTGTTTTTT.